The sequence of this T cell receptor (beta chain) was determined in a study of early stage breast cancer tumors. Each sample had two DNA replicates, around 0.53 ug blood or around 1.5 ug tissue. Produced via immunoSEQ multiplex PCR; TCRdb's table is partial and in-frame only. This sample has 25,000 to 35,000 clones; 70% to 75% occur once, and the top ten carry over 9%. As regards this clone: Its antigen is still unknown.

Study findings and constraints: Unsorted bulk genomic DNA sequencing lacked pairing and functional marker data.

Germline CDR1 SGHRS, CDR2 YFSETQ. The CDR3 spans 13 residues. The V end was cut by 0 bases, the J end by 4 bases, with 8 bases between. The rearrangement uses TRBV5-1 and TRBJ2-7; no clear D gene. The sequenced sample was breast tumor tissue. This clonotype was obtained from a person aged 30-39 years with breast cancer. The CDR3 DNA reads TGCGCCAGCAGCTTGGTTGGTGGTTACGAGCAGTACTTC. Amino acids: CASSLVGGYEQYF.